This TCR beta chain was observed in a study of blood T cells in healthy people across ages. Study in general: Roughly one uniquely barcoded beta molecule per two T cells was captured. Study results and caveats: Significant beta diversity loss was already apparent by age approximately 37, declining roughly linearly.

CDR3 size: 17 residues. Germline loops: CDR1 DFQATT, CDR2 SNEGSKA (reference sequence). Trimming removed 1 base from V and 2 bases from J, with 20 bases in between. This clonotype was detected only a few times. Its antigen is not known. Next came a second PCR, run for about 7 to 11 cycles, which used a sample-barcoded 5' primer along with a J-beta primer mix. From the 5' RACE reads, TCRdb called clonotypes with MiXCR, one entry per CDR3 protein. Seen here are 550,000 to 750,000 distinct CDR3 sequences, over 20% observed once, and the top ten hold about 3.6%. The rearrangement links TRBV20-1 to TRBJ1-2; tentatively, D is TRBD1 (5 bases). Sequences were obtained from blood. This TCR came from a man between 65 and 79 years old in good health. The CDR3 nucleotides are TGCAGTGCTAGAGGGGTGTCCCGGGACGGAAGGAACTATGGCTACACCTTC. It yields the protein CSARGVSRDGRNYGYTF.